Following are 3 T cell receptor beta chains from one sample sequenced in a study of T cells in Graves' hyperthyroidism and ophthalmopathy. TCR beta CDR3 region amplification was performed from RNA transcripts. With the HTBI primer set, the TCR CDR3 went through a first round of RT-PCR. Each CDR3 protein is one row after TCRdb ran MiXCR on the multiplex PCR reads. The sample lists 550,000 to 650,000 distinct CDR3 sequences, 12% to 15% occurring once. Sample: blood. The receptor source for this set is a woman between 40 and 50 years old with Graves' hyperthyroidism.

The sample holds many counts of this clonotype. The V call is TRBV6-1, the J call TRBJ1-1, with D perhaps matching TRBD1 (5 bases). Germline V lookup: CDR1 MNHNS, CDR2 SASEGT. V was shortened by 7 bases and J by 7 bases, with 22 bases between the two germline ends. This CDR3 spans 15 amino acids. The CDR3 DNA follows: TGTGCCAGCACCAGGGTGGCAGGGATGAGAGGTGAAGCTTTCTTT. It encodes CASTRVAGMRGEAFF.

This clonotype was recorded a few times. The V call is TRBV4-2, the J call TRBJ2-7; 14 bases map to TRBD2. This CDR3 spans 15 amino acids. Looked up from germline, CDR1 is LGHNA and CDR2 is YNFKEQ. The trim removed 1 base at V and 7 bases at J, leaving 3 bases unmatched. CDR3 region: CASSQAGLAGGEQYF. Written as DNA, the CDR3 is TGTGCCAGCAGCCAAGCAGGACTAGCGGGAGGAGAGCAGTACTTC.

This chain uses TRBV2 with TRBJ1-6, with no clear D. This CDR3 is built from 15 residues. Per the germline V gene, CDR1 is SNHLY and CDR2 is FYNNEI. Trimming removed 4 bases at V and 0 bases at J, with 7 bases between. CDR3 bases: TGTGCCAGCAGTGCGATGAGCTCCTATAATTCACCCCTCCACTTT. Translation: CASSAMSSYNSPLHF. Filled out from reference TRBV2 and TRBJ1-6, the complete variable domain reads EPEVTQTPSHQVTQMGQEVILRCVPISNHLYFYWYRQILGQKVEFLVSFYNNEISEKSEIFDDQFSVERPDGSNFTLKIRSTKLEDSAMYFCASSAMSSYNSPLHFGNGTRLTVT.